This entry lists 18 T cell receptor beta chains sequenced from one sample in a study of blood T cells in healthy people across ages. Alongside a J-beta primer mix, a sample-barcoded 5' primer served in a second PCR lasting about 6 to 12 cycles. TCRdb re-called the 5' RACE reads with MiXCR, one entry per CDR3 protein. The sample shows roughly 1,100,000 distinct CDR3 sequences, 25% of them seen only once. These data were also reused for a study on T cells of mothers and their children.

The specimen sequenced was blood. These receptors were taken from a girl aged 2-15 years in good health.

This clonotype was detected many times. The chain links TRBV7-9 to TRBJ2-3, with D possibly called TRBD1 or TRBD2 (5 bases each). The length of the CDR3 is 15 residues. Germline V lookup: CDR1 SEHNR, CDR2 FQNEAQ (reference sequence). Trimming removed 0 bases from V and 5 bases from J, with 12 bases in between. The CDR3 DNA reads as TGTGCCAGCAGCTTAGCGATCGGGACCTTAGATACGCAGTATTTT. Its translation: CASSLAIGTLDTQYF.

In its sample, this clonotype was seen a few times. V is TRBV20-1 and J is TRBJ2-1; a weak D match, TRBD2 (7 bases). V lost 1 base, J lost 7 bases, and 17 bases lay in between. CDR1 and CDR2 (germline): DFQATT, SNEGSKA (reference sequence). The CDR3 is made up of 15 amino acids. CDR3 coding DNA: TGCAGTGCTAGAGTCGGGGGCGGGGGATTGAATGAGCAGTTCTTC. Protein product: CSARVGGGGLNEQFF.

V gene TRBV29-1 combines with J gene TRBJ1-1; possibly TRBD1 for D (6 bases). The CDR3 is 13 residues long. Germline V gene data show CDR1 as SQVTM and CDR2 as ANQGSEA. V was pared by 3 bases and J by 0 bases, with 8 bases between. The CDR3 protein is CSVETGLNTEAFF. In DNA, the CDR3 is TGCAGCGTTGAGACAGGTCTGAACACTGAAGCTTTCTTT.

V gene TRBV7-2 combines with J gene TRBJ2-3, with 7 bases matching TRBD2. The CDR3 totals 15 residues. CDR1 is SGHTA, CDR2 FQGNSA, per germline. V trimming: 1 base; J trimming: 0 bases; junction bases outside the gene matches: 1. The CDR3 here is CASSLVGGSTDTQYF. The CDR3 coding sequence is TGTGCCAGCAGCTTAGTCGGGGGGAGCACAGATACGCAGTATTTT.

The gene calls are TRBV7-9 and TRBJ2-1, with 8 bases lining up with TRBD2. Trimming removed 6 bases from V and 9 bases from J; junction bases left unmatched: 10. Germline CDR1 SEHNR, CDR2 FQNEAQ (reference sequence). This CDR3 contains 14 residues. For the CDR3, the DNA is TGTGCCAGCAGGCTAGCGGGCGTCGGTCGTGAGCAGTTCTTC. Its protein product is CASRLAGVGREQFF.

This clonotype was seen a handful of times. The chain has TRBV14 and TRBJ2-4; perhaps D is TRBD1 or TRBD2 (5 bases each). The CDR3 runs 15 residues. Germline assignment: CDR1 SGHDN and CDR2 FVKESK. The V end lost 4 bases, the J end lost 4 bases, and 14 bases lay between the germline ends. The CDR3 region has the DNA TGTGCCAGCAGCCTTGGGATTGGGGGTAAAAACATTCAGTACTTC. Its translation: CASSLGIGGKNIQYF.

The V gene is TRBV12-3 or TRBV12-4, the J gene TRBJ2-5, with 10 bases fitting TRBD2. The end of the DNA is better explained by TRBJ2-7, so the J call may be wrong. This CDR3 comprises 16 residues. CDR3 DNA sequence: TGTGCCAGCAGTCCGCGACTAGCGGGCTCGTCCTACGAGCAGTACTTC. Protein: CASSPRLAGSSYEQYF.

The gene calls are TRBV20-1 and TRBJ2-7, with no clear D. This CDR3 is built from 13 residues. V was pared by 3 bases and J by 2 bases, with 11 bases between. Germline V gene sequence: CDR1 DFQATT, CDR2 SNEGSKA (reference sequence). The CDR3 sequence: CSARFADAYEQYF. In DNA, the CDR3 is TGCAGTGCTAGGTTCGCAGACGCCTACGAGCAGTACTTC.

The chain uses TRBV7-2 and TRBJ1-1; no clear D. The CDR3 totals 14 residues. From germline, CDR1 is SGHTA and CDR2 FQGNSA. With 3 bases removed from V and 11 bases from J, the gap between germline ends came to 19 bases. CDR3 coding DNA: TGTGCCAGCAGCTTGGGCTCGCCCGCGTCGGAGGCTTTCTTT. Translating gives CASSLGSPASEAFF.

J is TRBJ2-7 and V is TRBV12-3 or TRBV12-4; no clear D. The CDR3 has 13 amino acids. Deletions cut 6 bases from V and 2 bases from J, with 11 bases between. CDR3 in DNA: TGTGCCAGCAGCCCCTCGCCTCCCTACGAGCAGTACTTC. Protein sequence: CASSPSPPYEQYF.

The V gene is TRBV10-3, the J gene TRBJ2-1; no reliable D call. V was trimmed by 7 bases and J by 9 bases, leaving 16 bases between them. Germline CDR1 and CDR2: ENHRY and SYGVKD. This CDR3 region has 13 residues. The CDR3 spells CAIKVEPDSEQFF. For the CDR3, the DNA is TGTGCCATCAAAGTGGAGCCCGATAGTGAGCAGTTCTTC.

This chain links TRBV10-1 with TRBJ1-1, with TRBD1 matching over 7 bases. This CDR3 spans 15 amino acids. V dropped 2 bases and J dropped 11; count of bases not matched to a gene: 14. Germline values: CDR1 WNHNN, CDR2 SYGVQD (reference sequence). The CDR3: CASSEHRQGDPGAFF. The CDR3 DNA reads TGCGCCAGCAGTGAGCATCGGCAGGGGGACCCTGGGGCTTTCTTT.

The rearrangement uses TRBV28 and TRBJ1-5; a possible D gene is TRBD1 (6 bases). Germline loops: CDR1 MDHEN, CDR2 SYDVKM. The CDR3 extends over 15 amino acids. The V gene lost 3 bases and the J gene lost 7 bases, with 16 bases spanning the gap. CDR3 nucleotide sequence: TGTGCCAGCAGTTTGGGGGGCAGGGAGGACCAGCCCCAGCATTTT. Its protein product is CASSLGGREDQPQHF. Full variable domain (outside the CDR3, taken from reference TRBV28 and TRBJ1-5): DVKVTQSSRYLVKRTGEKVFLECVQDMDHENMFWYRQDPGLGLRLIYFSYDVKMKEKGDIPEGYSVSREKKERFSLILESASTNQTSMYLCASSLGGREDQPQHFGDGTRLSIL.

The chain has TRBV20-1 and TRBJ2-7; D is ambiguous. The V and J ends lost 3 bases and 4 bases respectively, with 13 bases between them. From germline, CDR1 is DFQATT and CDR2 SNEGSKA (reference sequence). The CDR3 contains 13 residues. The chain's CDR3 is CSASGNWVYEQYF. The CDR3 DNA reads TGCAGTGCTAGTGGCAACTGGGTATACGAGCAGTACTTC.

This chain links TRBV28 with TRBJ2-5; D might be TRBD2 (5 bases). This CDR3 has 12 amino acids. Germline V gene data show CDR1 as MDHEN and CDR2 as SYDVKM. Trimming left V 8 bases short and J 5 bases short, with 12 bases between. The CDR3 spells CASSRDWETQYF. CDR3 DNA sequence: TGTGCCAGCTCGAGGGATTGGGAGACCCAGTACTTC. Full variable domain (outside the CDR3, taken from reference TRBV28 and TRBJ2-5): DVKVTQSSRYLVKRTGEKVFLECVQDMDHENMFWYRQDPGLGLRLIYFSYDVKMKEKGDIPEGYSVSREKKERFSLILESASTNQTSMYLCASSRDWETQYFGPGTRLLVL.

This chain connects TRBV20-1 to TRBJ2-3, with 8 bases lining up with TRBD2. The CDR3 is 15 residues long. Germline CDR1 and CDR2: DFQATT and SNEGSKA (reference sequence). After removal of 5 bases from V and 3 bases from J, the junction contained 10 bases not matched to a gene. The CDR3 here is CSAGMGAGGTDTQYF. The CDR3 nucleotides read TGCAGTGCTGGGATGGGGGCGGGAGGTACAGATACGCAGTATTTT.

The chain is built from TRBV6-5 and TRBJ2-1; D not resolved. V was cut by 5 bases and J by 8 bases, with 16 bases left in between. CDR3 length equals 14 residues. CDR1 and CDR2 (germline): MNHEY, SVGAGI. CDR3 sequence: CASSDNWVEDEQFF. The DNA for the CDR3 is TGTGCCAGCAGTGACAACTGGGTAGAGGATGAGCAGTTCTTC.

CDR3 loop: CSVAGTGEPGIFYGYTF. The CDR3 bases are TGCAGCGTCGCCGGGACAGGGGAACCAGGGATTTTCTATGGCTACACCTTC. The J gene is TRBJ1-2, the V gene TRBV29-1, with 10 bases that match TRBD1. With 6 bases clipped from V and 4 bases from J, the junction kept 17 bases outside the gene matches. The CDR3 is 17 residues long. CDR1 and CDR2 from the germline V gene are SQVTM and ANQGSEA.